This T cell receptor beta chain was identified in a study of blood T cell repertoires in COVID-19. This CDR3 is built from 16 residues. The V gene's germline CDR1 is LNHDA and CDR2 SQIVND (reference sequence). With 8 bases removed from V and 5 bases from J, the gap between germline ends came to 24 bases. This table comes from immunoSEQ multiplex PCR, and its TCRdb copy is limited to in-frame clones, with some not included. The repertoire has roughly 200,000 clones, over 80% of them found once; the top ten carry less than 3.5%. The chain is built from TRBV19 and TRBJ1-1; D gene ambiguous. Sequencing was done on a sample of PBMCs or T cells enriched from blood (not recorded which). This sequence originates from a young woman who had been exposed to COVID-19. The chain's CDR3 is CASRPRTPTAGTEAFF. The CDR3, as DNA: TGTGCCAGTCGTCCAAGGACGCCTACCGCGGGAACTGAAGCTTTCTTT.